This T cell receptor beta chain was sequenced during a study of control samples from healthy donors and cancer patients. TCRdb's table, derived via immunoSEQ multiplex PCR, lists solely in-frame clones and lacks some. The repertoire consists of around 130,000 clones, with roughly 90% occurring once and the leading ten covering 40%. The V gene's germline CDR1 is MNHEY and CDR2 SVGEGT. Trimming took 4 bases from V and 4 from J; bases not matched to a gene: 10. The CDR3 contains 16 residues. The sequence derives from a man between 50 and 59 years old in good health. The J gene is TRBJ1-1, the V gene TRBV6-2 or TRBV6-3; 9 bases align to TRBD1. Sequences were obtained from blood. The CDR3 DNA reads TGTGCCAGCAGTTCTCTAACAGGGGGCCCTCGCACTGAAGCTTTCTTT. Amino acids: CASSSLTGGPRTEAFF.